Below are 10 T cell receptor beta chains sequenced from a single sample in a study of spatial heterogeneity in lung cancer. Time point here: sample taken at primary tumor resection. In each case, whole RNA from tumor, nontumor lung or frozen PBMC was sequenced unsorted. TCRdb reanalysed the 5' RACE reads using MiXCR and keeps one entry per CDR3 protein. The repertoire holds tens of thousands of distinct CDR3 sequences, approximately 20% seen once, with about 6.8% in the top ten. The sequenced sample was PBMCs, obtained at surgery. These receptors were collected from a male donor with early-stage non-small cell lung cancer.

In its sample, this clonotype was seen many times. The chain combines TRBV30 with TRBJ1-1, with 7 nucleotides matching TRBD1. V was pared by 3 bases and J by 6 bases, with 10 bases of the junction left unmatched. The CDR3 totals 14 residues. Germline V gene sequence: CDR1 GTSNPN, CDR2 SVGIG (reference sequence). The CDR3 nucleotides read TGTGCCTGGAGGCAGCGACAGGGCAAAGCTGAAGCTTTCTTT. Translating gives CAWRQRQGKAEAFF. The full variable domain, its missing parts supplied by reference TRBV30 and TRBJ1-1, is SQTIHQWPATLVQPVGSPLSLECTVEGTSNPNLYWYRQAAGRGLQLLFYSVGIGQISSEVPQNLSASRPQDRQFILSSKKLLLSDSGFYLCAWRQRQGKAEAFFGQGTRLTVV.

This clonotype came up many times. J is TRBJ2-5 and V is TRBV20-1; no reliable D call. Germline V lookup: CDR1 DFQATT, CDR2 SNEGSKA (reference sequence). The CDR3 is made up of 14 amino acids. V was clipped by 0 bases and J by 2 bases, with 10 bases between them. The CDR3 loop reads CSARDARVQETQYF. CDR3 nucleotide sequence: TGCAGTGCTAGAGATGCAAGGGTGCAAGAGACCCAGTACTTC.

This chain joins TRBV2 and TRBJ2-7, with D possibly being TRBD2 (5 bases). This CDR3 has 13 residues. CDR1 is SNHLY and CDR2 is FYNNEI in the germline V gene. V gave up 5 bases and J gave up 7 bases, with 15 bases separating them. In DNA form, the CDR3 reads TGTGCCAGCAGTCCCCTAAGGGAGAATGAGCAGTACTTC. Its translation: CASSPLRENEQYF.

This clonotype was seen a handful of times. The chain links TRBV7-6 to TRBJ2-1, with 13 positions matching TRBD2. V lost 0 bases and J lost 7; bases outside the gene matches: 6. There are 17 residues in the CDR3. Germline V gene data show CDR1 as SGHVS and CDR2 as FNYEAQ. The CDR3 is CASSLAPTSGGLNEQFF. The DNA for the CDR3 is TGTGCCAGCAGCTTAGCCCCGACTAGCGGGGGGTTAAATGAGCAGTTCTTC.

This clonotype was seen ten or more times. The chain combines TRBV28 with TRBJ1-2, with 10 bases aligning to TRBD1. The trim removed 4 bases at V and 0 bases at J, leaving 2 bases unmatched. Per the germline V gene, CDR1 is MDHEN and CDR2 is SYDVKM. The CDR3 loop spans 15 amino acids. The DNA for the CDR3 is TGTGCCAGCAGTTCCGGACAGGGGGCTAACTATGGCTACACCTTC. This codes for CASSSGQGANYGYTF.

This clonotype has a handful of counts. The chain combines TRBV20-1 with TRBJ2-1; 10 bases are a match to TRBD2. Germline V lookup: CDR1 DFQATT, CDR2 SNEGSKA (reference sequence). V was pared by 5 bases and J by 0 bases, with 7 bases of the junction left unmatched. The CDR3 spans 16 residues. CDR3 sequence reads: CSAGGLAPSSYNEQFF. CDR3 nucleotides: TGCAGTGCTGGGGGACTAGCGCCGAGCTCCTACAATGAGCAGTTCTTC.

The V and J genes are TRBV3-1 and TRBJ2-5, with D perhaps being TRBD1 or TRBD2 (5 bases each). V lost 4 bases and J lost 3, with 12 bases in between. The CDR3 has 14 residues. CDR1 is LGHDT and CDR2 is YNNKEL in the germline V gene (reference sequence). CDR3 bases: TGTGCCAGCAGCCTCCGGGACGCCGAAGAGACCCAGTACTTC. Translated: CASSLRDAEETQYF.

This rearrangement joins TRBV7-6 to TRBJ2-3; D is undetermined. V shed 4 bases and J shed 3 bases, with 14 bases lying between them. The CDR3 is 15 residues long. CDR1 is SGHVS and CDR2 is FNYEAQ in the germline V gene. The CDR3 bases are TGTGCCAGCAGCTACCGACCTAATCCTACAGATACGCAGTATTTT. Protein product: CASSYRPNPTDTQYF.

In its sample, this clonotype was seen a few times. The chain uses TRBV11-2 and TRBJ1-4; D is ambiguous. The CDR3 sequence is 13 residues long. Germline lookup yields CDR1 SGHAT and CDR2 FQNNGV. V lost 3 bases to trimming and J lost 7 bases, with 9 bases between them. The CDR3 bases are TGTGCCAGCAGCTTGTGGGCTGGTGAAAAACTGTTTTTT. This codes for CASSLWAGEKLFF.

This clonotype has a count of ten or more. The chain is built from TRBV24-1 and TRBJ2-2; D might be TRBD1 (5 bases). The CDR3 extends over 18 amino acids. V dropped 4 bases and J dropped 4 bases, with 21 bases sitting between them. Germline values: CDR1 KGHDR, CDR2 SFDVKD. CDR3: CATSDPGAGRGGTGELFF. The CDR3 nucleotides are TGTGCCACCAGTGACCCTGGGGCAGGTAGGGGTGGCACCGGGGAGCTGTTTTTT.